The 23 T cell receptor beta chains in this list originate from one sample, sequenced in a study of cytomegalovirus exposure and HLA in healthy donors. Both 60 Vbeta primers and 13 Jbeta primers went into the PCR. TCRdb keeps only in-frame clones here, not all; method: immunoSEQ multiplex PCR. The table lists approximately 210,000 clones, 75% to 90% of them singletons. The sample was PBMCs. These receptor sequences come from a man aged 25 to 40 in good health and CMV-seronegative.

This chain connects TRBV27 to TRBJ1-2, with 10 bases matching TRBD1. J was trimmed by 4 bases and V by 3 bases; bases with no gene match: 2. Germline CDR1 is MNHEY and CDR2 is SMNVEV (reference sequence). The CDR3 extends over 14 amino acids. CDR3: CASSFRTGGYGYTF. CDR3 in DNA: TGTGCCAGCAGTTTCAGGACAGGGGGCTATGGCTACACCTTC.

This rearrangement joins TRBV28 to TRBJ2-5; TRBD2 is a possible D gene (11 bases). Deletions cut 4 bases from V and 4 bases from J, with 37 bases between. Germline V gene sequence: CDR1 MDHEN, CDR2 SYDVKM. The CDR3 is 22 amino acids. This CDR3 is CASSWTSRDRGLTSGMGETQYF. The CDR3 DNA is TGTGCCAGCAGTTGGACGTCACGGGACAGGGGCTTGACTAGCGGGATGGGAGAGACCCAGTACTTC.

This chain links TRBV5-5 with TRBJ2-7; D unresolved. Trimming removed 0 bases from V and 2 bases from J, with 9 bases in between. Germline V gene data show CDR1 as SGHKS and CDR2 as YYEKEE (reference sequence). The CDR3 has 14 residues. CDR3 coding DNA: TGTGCCAGCAGCTTGGACAGACCTGCCTACGAGCAGTACTTC. Encoded protein: CASSLDRPAYEQYF.

This chain links TRBV6-4 with TRBJ2-1; 10 bases match TRBD2. Germline V gives CDR1 MRHNA, CDR2 SNTAGT. V lost 5 bases, J lost 4 bases, and 5 bases stayed unmatched. This CDR3 comprises 15 residues. CDR3 loop: CASSISGGGYNEQFF. The CDR3 DNA reads TGTGCCAGCAGTATCAGCGGGGGGGGGTACAATGAGCAGTTCTTC.

This chain joins TRBV7-2 and TRBJ2-7; 8 nucleotides line up with TRBD2. V gave up 0 bases and J gave up 7 bases; unmatched junction bases: 8. The germline V gene has CDR1 SGHTA and CDR2 FQGNSA. CDR3 length: 15 amino acids. CDR3 region: CASSLARGARGEQYF. In nucleotides, the CDR3 is TGTGCCAGCAGCTTAGCGCGGGGGGCTCGGGGTGAGCAGTACTTC.

With regard to this clone: Germline is not matched at one junction end, which may reflect a read error. The gene calls are TRBV7-2 and TRBJ2-5; 9 nucleotides agree with TRBD1. Germline loops: CDR1 SGHTA, CDR2 FQGNSA. The CDR3 loop spans 17 amino acids. CDR3 DNA sequence: TGTGCCAGCAGCTTAGCCGAATGGACAGGGGTGGGGGTACCCCTAGACTTC. This translates into CASSLAEWTGVGVPLDF. Based on the CDR3 plus reference TRBV7-2 and TRBJ2-5, the full variable domain is GAGVSQSPSNKVTEKGKDVELRCDPISGHTALYWYRQSLGQGLEFLIYFQGNSAPDKSGLPSDRFSAERTGGSVSTLTIQRTQQEDSAVYLCASSLAEWTGVGVPLDFGPGTRLLVL.

This clone was seen just once. This chain links TRBV7-9 with TRBJ1-3; D perhaps matches TRBD1 (6 bases). Between the trimmed V and J ends, which lost 4 bases and 0 bases, there was a span of 16 bases. Germline V gene lookup returns CDR1 SEHNR and CDR2 FQNEAQ (reference sequence). The CDR3 length is 17 residues. The CDR3 DNA follows: TGTGCCAGCAGCTCGTTAGACAGGCTATCCTCTGGAAACACCATATATTTT. It yields the protein CASSSLDRLSSGNTIYF.

The V and J genes are TRBV27 and TRBJ2-1, with 9 bases identical to TRBD2. Germline V gene sequence: CDR1 MNHEY, CDR2 SMNVEV (reference sequence). J gave up 4 bases and V 3 bases, and 4 bases lay outside the gene matches. CDR3 length: 15 residues. In nucleotides, the CDR3 is TGTGCCAGCAGTTTTCGGCGGGAGGGGTACAATGAGCAGTTCTTC. Protein sequence: CASSFRREGYNEQFF.

V and J are TRBV28 and TRBJ2-5; 10 nucleotides align to TRBD2. The germline gives CDR1 MDHEN, CDR2 SYDVKM. Unmatched junction bases numbered 5, after V lost 3 bases and J lost 1 base. This CDR3 spans 16 amino acids. Written as DNA, the CDR3 is TGTGCCAGCAGTTTCGGGATAGCGGGAGGCCAAGAGACCCAGTACTTC. Its translation is CASSFGIAGGQETQYF.

This chain links TRBV28 with TRBJ2-7; perhaps TRBD2 as D (7 bases). The CDR3 totals 15 residues. V was trimmed by 6 bases and J by 9 bases, leaving 24 bases between them. The germline CDR1 and CDR2 sequences are MDHEN and SYDVKM. The CDR3 DNA is TGTGCCAGCAGCTCAGGCGCGGGAGAGGGGGAAGGGCAGTACTTC. Protein product: CASSSGAGEGEGQYF.

This chain connects TRBV7-2 to TRBJ2-1; D remains ambiguous. V lost 3 bases and J lost 7, with 10 bases in between. The germline gives CDR1 SGHTA, CDR2 FQGNSA. The CDR3 spans 13 residues. The CDR3 spells CASSLNRRNEQFF. The CDR3 DNA reads TGTGCCAGCAGCTTGAACCGTCGGAATGAGCAGTTCTTC.

The CDR3, as DNA: TGTGCCACCCACGGACTGAGCACAGATACGCAGTATTTT. It encodes CATHGLSTDTQYF. This chain uses TRBV6-5 with TRBJ2-3; D possibly corresponds to TRBD2 (5 bases). V lost 10 bases and J 0 bases, leaving 11 bases between the germline ends. There are 13 residues in the CDR3. Germline V lookup: CDR1 MNHEY, CDR2 SVGAGI.

This clone was seen a few times. The chain couples TRBV4-2 to TRBJ1-1, with 9 bases aligning to TRBD1. Germline CDR1 is LGHNA and CDR2 is YNFKEQ. V lost 4 bases, J lost 3 bases, and 6 bases stayed unmatched. The CDR3 covers 15 residues. CDR3 bases: TGTGCCAGCAGCCGGGGGGACAGGGTGGACACTGAAGCTTTCTTT. Translation gives CASSRGDRVDTEAFF.

The chain recombines TRBV19 with TRBJ2-3; TRBD2 matches at 9 bases. The germline V gene encodes CDR1 LNHDA and CDR2 SQIVND (reference sequence). J was trimmed by 2 bases and V by 3 bases; bases with no gene match: 9. The CDR3 extends over 17 amino acids. CDR3 sequence: CASSILTSGPSTDTQYF. The DNA for the CDR3 is TGTGCCAGTAGTATTTTAACTAGCGGGCCTTCCACAGATACGCAGTATTTT.

This chain uses TRBV2 with TRBJ1-2; 8 positions agree with TRBD1. The CDR3 spans 13 residues. Losses at the gene ends were 6 bases for V and 8 bases for J; bases not matched to a gene: 8. CDR1 is SNHLY and CDR2 is FYNNEI in the germline V gene. CDR3 sequence reads: CASRGDRGSGYTF. The CDR3 DNA is TGTGCCAGCAGGGGAGACAGGGGAAGCGGCTACACCTTC.

The chain recombines TRBV4-1 with TRBJ1-3, with D perhaps TRBD1 (5 bases). Germline-derived CDR1 and CDR2 are MGHRA and YSYEKL. The CDR3 has 15 residues. The germline V and J ends were trimmed by 0 bases and 7 bases, with 13 bases remaining between them. The CDR3 reads CASSQDPRGVNTIYF. CDR3 DNA: TGCGCCAGCAGCCAAGATCCTCGGGGGGTGAACACCATATATTTT.

This clone was counted a single time. J is TRBJ2-7 and V is TRBV4-1, with 8 bases aligning to TRBD1. Per the germline V gene, CDR1 is MGHRA and CDR2 is YSYEKL. The V segment lost 2 bases and the J segment 2 bases; nucleotides outside the gene matches: 14. The CDR3 has 18 residues. This CDR3 reads CASSQIRLGQGNAYEQYF. In DNA, the CDR3 is TGCGCCAGCAGCCAAATCCGCCTAGGACAGGGTAACGCCTACGAGCAGTACTTC.

The genes are TRBV7-2 and TRBJ2-2, with D perhaps matching TRBD2 (7 bases). Germline loops: CDR1 SGHTA, CDR2 FQGNSA. The CDR3 consists of 14 residues. V was shortened by 1 base and J by 6 bases, with 9 bases between the two germline ends. The CDR3 sequence: CASSLEGGPGELFF. DNA for the CDR3: TGTGCCAGCAGCTTAGAGGGGGGGCCCGGGGAGCTGTTTTTT.

The chain employs TRBV20-1 and TRBJ1-5, with 9 bases lining up with TRBD1. This CDR3 has 11 residues. CDR1 and CDR2 from the germline V gene are DFQATT and SNEGSKA (reference sequence). V dropped 4 bases and J dropped 14; count of bases not matched to a gene: 6. CDR3 sequence (DNA): TGCAGTGCTACCCTGACAGGGGGAGAGCATTTT. As protein: CSATLTGGEHF.

The gene calls are TRBV6-5 and TRBJ2-3; 7 bases are a match to TRBD2. Germline CDR1 and CDR2: MNHEY and SVGAGI. The CDR3 has 15 residues. J lost 5 bases, V lost 5 bases, and 10 bases had no gene match. CDR3: CASSGYGGGLDTQYF. CDR3 nucleotides: TGTGCCAGCAGTGGCTATGGGGGAGGGTTAGATACGCAGTATTTT.

In regard to this clone: The junction departs from the called germline gene at one end, perhaps through a read error. The J gene is TRBJ2-6, the V gene TRBV6-1, with 11 positions matching TRBD2. The CDR3 consists of 14 residues. CDR1 and CDR2 (germline): MNHNS, SASEGT. DNA of the CDR3: TGTGCCGGACTAATAGCGGGGGGGGCCAACGGCCTGACTTTC. This translates into CAGLIAGGANGLTF.

This clone is a singleton in its sample. This sequence joins TRBV6-1 and TRBJ1-1; D gene uncertain. V lost 3 bases and J lost 2, with 10 bases in between. There are 14 residues in the CDR3. CDR1 is MNHNS and CDR2 is SASEGT in the germline V gene. The CDR3 DNA sequence: TGTGCCAGCAGTGAGTTGAGGGCTAACACTGAAGCTTTCTTT. It specifies CASSELRANTEAFF.

V and J are TRBV29-1 and TRBJ2-7, with D perhaps TRBD2 (5 bases). Germline CDR1 is SQVTM and CDR2 is ANQGSEA. V was trimmed by 7 bases and J by 3 bases, leaving 13 bases between them. The CDR3 spans 12 residues. DNA for the CDR3: TGCAGCGCCGGGATAACATTCTACGAGCAGTACTTC. This codes for CSAGITFYEQYF.